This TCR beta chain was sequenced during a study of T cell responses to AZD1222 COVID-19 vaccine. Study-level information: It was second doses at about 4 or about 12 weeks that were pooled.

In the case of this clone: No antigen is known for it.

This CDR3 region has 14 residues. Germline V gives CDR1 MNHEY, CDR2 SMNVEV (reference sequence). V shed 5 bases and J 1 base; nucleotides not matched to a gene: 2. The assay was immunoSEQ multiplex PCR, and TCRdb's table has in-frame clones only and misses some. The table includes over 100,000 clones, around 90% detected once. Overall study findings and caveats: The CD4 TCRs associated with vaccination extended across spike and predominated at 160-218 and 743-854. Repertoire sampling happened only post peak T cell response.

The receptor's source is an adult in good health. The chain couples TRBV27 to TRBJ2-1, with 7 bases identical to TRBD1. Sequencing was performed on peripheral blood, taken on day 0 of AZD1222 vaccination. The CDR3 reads CASSKTGSYNEQFF. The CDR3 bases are TGTGCCAGCAGTAAGACAGGGTCCTACAATGAGCAGTTCTTC.